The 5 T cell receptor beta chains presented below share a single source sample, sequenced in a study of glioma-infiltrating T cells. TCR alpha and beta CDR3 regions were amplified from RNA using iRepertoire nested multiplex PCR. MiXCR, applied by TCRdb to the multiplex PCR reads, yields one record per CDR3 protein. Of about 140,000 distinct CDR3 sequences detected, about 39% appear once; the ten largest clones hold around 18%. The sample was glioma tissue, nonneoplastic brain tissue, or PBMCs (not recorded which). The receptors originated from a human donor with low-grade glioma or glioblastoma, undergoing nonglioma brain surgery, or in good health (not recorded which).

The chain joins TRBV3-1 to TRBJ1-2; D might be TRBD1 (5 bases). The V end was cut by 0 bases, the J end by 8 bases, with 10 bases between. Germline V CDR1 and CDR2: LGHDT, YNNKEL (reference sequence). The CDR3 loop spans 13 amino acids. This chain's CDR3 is CASSQDAGGGYTF. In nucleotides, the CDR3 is TGTGCCAGCAGCCAAGACGCCGGGGGAGGCTACACCTTC.

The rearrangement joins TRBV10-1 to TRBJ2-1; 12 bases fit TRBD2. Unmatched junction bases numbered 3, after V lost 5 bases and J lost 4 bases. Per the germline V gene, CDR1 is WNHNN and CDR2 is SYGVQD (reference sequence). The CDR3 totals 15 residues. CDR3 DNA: TGCGCCAGCAGTCCGACTAGCGGGGGTTACAATGAGCAGTTCTTC. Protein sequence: CASSPTSGGYNEQFF.

CDR3 DNA: TGTGCCATCAGTGTCGCTCTACAGGGGAACACTGAAGCTTTCTTT. It specifies CAISVALQGNTEAFF. V and J are TRBV10-3 and TRBJ1-1, with D maybe TRBD1 (6 bases). The CDR3 length is 15 residues. Germline V CDR1 and CDR2: ENHRY, SYGVKD. Deletions cut 4 bases from V and 1 base from J, with 13 bases between.

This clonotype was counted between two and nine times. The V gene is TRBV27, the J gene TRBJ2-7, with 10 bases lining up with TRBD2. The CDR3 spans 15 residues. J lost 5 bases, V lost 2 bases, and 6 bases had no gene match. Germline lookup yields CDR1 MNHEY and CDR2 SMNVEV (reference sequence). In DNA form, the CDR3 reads TGTGCCAGCAGTTTACTAGCGGGAGTAACCCACGAGCAGTACTTC. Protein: CASSLLAGVTHEQYF.

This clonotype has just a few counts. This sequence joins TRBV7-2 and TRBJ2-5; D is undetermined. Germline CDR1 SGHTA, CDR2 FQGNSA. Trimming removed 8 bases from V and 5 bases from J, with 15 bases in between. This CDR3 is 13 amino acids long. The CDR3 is CASSLTPQETQYF. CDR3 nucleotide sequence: TGTGCCAGCTCACTAACCCCCCAGGAGACCCAGTACTTC.